Described below is a single T cell receptor beta chain sequence and its context. The data are from a study of blood T cell repertoires in COVID-19. The CDR3 has 13 amino acids. V lost 1 base and J lost 1, with 7 bases in between. Germline values: CDR1 SQVTM, CDR2 ANQGSEA. Generated by immunoSEQ multiplex PCR, the TCRdb table keeps only in-frame clones and is missing some. Here the sample spans over 450,000 clones, approximately 92% being singletons. V gene TRBV29-1 combines with J gene TRBJ2-5, with D unresolved. Sequencing input: peripheral blood. This TCR was sampled from a man between 18 and 29 years old with COVID-19, enrolled during active disease. The DNA of the CDR3 is TGCAGCGTTGAAGGGCAGGCCCAAGAGACCCAGTACTTC. It codes for CSVEGQAQETQYF.